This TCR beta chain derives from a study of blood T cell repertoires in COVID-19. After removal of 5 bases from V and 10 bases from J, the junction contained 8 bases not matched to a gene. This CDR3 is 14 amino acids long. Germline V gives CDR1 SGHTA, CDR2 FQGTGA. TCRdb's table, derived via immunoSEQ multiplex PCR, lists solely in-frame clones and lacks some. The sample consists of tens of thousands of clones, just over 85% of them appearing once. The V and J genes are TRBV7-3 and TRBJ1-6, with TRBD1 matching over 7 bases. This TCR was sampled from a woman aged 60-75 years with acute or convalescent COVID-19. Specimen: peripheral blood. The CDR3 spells CASSRTGPQSPLHF. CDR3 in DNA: TGTGCCAGCAGCCGGACAGGTCCGCAATCACCCCTCCACTTT.